The 7 T cell receptor beta chains given below trace back to one sample, sequenced in a study of cytomegalovirus exposure and HLA in healthy donors. Researchers ran the PCR with 60 Vbeta and 13 Jbeta primers. Profiled with immunoSEQ multiplex PCR; TCRdb holds only in-frame clones, not every one. Of some 190,000 clones in the sample, 87% were seen once. The specimen sequenced was PBMCs. Receptors were obtained from a man aged 25-45 years in good health and CMV-seronegative.

The chain employs TRBV4-2 and TRBJ2-7; 8 bases match TRBD2. The CDR3 extends over 15 amino acids. The junction had 4 bases not matched to a gene; V was cut back by 0 bases and J by 3 bases. CDR1 LGHNA and CDR2 YNFKEQ come from the germline V gene. The CDR3 bases are TGTGCCAGCAGCCAAGATCTGGCGGGAGGCTACGAGCAGTACTTC. Translation: CASSQDLAGGYEQYF.

This chain connects TRBV19 to TRBJ1-4; D gene unclear. The CDR3 spans 12 residues. Germline V gene lookup returns CDR1 LNHDA and CDR2 SQIVND (reference sequence). Trimming pared 5 bases from V and 7 bases from J, leaving 8 bases between. The CDR3: CASSLPGEKLFF. In DNA form, the CDR3 reads TGTGCCAGTAGTTTACCGGGTGAAAAACTGTTTTTT. Looking up the rest from reference TRBV19 and TRBJ1-4 gives the full variable domain: DGGITQSPKYLFRKEGQNVTLSCEQNLNHDAMYWYRQDPGQGLRLIYYSQIVNDFQKGDIAEGYSVSREKKESFPLTVTSAQKNPTAFYLCASSLPGEKLFFGSGTQLSVL.

The rearrangement links TRBV7-9 to TRBJ2-1, with unresolved D. The CDR3 is 13 residues long. In germline, CDR1 is SEHNR, CDR2 FQNEAQ (reference sequence). Trimming shortened V by 1 base and J by 6 bases, and 7 bases separated the two germline ends. The CDR3 DNA sequence: TGTGCCAGCAGCTTAGGCACAGTCAATGAGCAGTTCTTC. Translation: CASSLGTVNEQFF.

The chain is built from TRBV11-3 and TRBJ2-3; no definite D call. CDR3 length equals 14 residues. From germline, CDR1 is SGHNT and CDR2 YENEEA. V was clipped by 6 bases and J by 2 bases, with 12 bases between them. The CDR3 sequence is CASSHRNPTDTQYF. The CDR3 DNA sequence: TGTGCCAGCAGTCATAGAAACCCCACAGATACGCAGTATTTT. The full variable domain, its missing parts supplied by reference TRBV11-3 and TRBJ2-3, is EAGVVQSPRYKIIEKKQPVAFWCNPISGHNTLYWYLQNLGQGPELLIRYENEEAVDDSQLPKDRFSAERLKGVDSTLKIQPAELGDSAVYLCASSHRNPTDTQYFGPGTRLTVL.

The rearrangement joins TRBV5-6 to TRBJ2-7; the D gene is possibly TRBD2 (6 bases). V lost 5 bases, J lost 0 bases, and 15 bases lay in between. This CDR3 spans 15 amino acids. Germline V gene lookup returns CDR1 SGHDT and CDR2 YYEEEE. DNA of the CDR3: TGTGCCAGCAGATGGCGGGGTTCGAGCTCCTACGAGCAGTACTTC. Residues: CASRWRGSSSYEQYF.

In its sample, this clone was seen once. The J gene is TRBJ1-3, the V gene TRBV28; D is ambiguous. Trimming pared 2 bases from V and 6 bases from J, leaving 14 bases between. CDR1 is MDHEN and CDR2 is SYDVKM in the germline V gene. The length of the CDR3 is 15 residues. CDR3 sequence: CASSLEQSSVNTIYF. The CDR3 coding sequence is TGTGCCAGCAGTTTAGAACAGTCCTCCGTAAACACCATATATTTT.

The table lists this clone with a few counts. The chain employs TRBV28 and TRBJ1-2; tentative D call: TRBD1 (5 bases). Germline CDR1 MDHEN, CDR2 SYDVKM. The CDR3 has 13 amino acids. V was trimmed by 4 bases and J by 4 bases, leaving 10 bases between them. The CDR3 loop reads CASSYTGVYGYTF. The CDR3 DNA follows: TGTGCCAGCAGTTACACAGGAGTCTATGGCTACACCTTC.